The 20 T cell receptor beta chains below were found in one sample sequenced in a study of tumor and adjacent non-tumor tissue in lung cancer. A modified ARM-PCR protocol with three rounds of nested PCR amplified TCRbeta. TCRdb passed the multiplex PCR reads through MiXCR, listing each CDR3 protein once. The data hold tens of thousands of distinct CDR3 sequences, with under 70% observed a single time. The template was RNA from unsorted bulk tissue. More than 3 cm separated this lung sample from the edge of the tumor. Sample: distant non-tumor lung tissue. Receptors originate from a woman between 50 and 59 years old with non-small cell lung cancer.

Turning to this clonotype: A junction boundary mismatches the germline segment, possibly from a read error. CDR3 protein: CTSILSDNEQFF. The CDR3 DNA is TGTACCAGCATCCTATCGGACAATGAGCAGTTCTTC. The chain links TRBV11-2 to TRBJ2-1; D gene ambiguous. This CDR3 is 12 amino acids long. Germline CDR1 and CDR2: SGHAT and FQNNGV.

About this clonotype itself: A read error may account for a junction end that differs from germline. This chain uses TRBV11-2 with TRBJ2-7; 7 bases are a match to TRBD2. The length of the CDR3 is 14 residues. The germline gives CDR1 SGHAT, CDR2 FQNNGV. This CDR3 is CPRSLGLVSYEQCF. CDR3 coding DNA: TGTCCCAGGAGCTTAGGACTAGTTAGCTACGAGCAGTGCTTC.

CDR3 DNA: TGTGCCAGCAACCACCAAACTAGAGGCTCCTACGAGGAATACTTC. This encodes CASNHQTRGSYEEYF. This chain uses TRBV11-2 with TRBJ2-7; TRBD2 is a possible D gene (5 bases). The CDR3 runs 15 residues. V was pared by 7 bases and J by 13 bases, with 29 bases between. The V gene's germline CDR1 is SGHAT and CDR2 FQNNGV.

This clonotype was found once. A read error may account for a junction end that differs from germline. CDR3 sequence (DNA): TGTGCCATTCGGACAGGGAGCCCCGGGGAGTTGTTTTTT. It translates to CAIRTGSPGELFF. This rearrangement joins TRBV6-2 or TRBV6-3 to TRBJ2-2; TRBD1 agrees at 8 bases. The CDR3 consists of 13 residues. Looked up from germline, CDR1 is MNHEY and CDR2 is SVGEGT.

This clonotype was detected once. A much larger clone differs by one base, so this may be a read error. V is TRBV24-1 and J is TRBJ2-3, with D possibly matching TRBD1 (6 bases). CDR3 length: 14 residues. CDR1 is KGHDR, CDR2 SFDVKD, per germline. This CDR3 is CATSSGVSTDMQYF. In DNA form, the CDR3 reads TGTGCCACCAGTTCAGGGGTTAGCACAGATATGCAGTATTTT.

Only a few counts were recorded for this clonotype. It may be a read error: a sequence one base away is much more abundant. The gene calls are TRBV20-1 and TRBJ1-4; D gene unclear. This CDR3 has 13 amino acids. The germline V gene has CDR1 DFQATT and CDR2 SNEGSKA (reference sequence). CDR3 residues: CSAGETTNEKLFF. In DNA form, the CDR3 reads TGCAGTGCTGGAGAGACAACCAATGAAAAACTGTTTTTT.

This clonotype was observed a single time. Since a much larger clone is just one base distant, this may be a read error. The rearrangement joins TRBV20-1 to TRBJ2-7; a weak D match, TRBD1 (6 bases). The V gene lost 8 bases and the J gene lost 7 bases, with 24 bases spanning the gap. The CDR3 is 14 residues long. Germline loops: CDR1 DFQATT, CDR2 SNEGSKA (reference sequence). The CDR3 loop reads CSPIRRGPQREQYF. In DNA, the CDR3 is TGCAGTCCTATTCGCAGGGGCCCTCAACGGGAGCAGTACTTC.

This clonotype was picked up many times. In nucleotides, the CDR3 is TGTGCCAGCAAGGGGACAGGGGAAGGCGCAGATACGCAGTATTTT. Protein: CASKGTGEGADTQYF. The chain employs TRBV6-5 and TRBJ2-3; 10 nucleotides align to TRBD1. Germline V gene lookup returns CDR1 MNHEY and CDR2 SVGAGI. Losses at the gene ends were 7 bases for V and 4 bases for J; bases not matched to a gene: 8. This CDR3 contains 15 residues.

This clonotype was seen repeatedly, ten times or more. V and J are TRBV12-3 or TRBV12-4 and TRBJ1-2, with 7 bases that match TRBD1. Unmatched junction bases numbered 9, after V lost 6 bases and J lost 2 bases. This CDR3 contains 15 residues. DNA of the CDR3: TGTGCCAGCAGCGCCGGGACAGAGCTAAACTATGGCTACACCTTC. It yields the protein CASSAGTELNYGYTF.

On this clonotype: At one end the junction does not follow the germline gene, possibly because of a read error. The chain combines TRBV20-1 with TRBJ2-5; 7 nucleotides align to TRBD2. In germline, CDR1 is DFQATT, CDR2 SNEGSKA (reference sequence). This CDR3 has 15 residues. The CDR3 is CSATSGARVGETQYF. The CDR3 nucleotides read TGCAGTGCTACTAGCGGTGCGCGAGTGGGTGAGACCCAATACTTC.

Worth noting for this clonotype: At one end, the junction sequence differs from germline, possibly due to a read error. The chain combines TRBV6-5 with TRBJ1-6, with 7 bases aligning to TRBD1. CDR3 length: 13 amino acids. Per the germline V gene, CDR1 is MNHEY and CDR2 is SVGAGI. The CDR3 loop is CTSRGTEDSPLHF. The CDR3 DNA is TGTACCAGCAGAGGGACAGAGGATTCACCCCTCCACTTT.

With regard to this clonotype: One junction end disagrees with the germline gene, perhaps due to a read error. The rearrangement links TRBV20-1 to TRBJ2-2, with 7 bases that match TRBD2. CDR1 and CDR2 from the germline V gene are DFQATT and SNEGSKA (reference sequence). The CDR3 is 15 residues long. The CDR3 spells CNARMRSGGSGGLFF. Here the CDR3 DNA reads TGCAATGCTCGAATGCGATCGGGAGGCTCCGGGGGGCTGTTTTTT.

In this sample, this clonotype turned up once. Its ends do not fully match the called genes, so a read error is possible. The CDR3 sequence: CATSEGLAEWYEQYF. The CDR3, as DNA: TGTGCCACCAGTGAAGGACTAGCGGAGTGGTACGAGCAGTACTTC. The rearrangement uses TRBV6-1 and TRBJ2-7, with TRBD2 identical over 10 bases. The CDR3 consists of 15 residues. The germline V gene has CDR1 MNHNS and CDR2 SASEGT.

Concerning this clonotype: Its ends do not fully match the called genes, so a read error is possible. The genes are TRBV4-2 and TRBJ2-2; 9 bases are a match to TRBD1. The CDR3 spans 14 residues. Germline V gene sequence: CDR1 LGHNA, CDR2 YNFKEQ. CDR3 in amino acids: CASRHGTGSGELLF. In nucleotides, the CDR3 is TGTGCCAGCAGACACGGGACAGGGTCCGGGGAGCTGTTATTT.

This clonotype came up once. The chain links TRBV20-1 to TRBJ2-7; D might be TRBD1 (5 bases). The CDR3 sequence is 12 residues long. CDR1 DFQATT and CDR2 SNEGSKA come from the germline V gene (reference sequence). V was cut by 6 bases and J by 3 bases, with 12 bases left in between. The CDR3: CSARVRDYEQYF. DNA of the CDR3: TGCAGTGCCAGGGTCAGGGACTACGAGCAGTACTTC.

This clonotype appeared many times. The chain is built from TRBV20-1 and TRBJ2-2; 8 bases align to TRBD1. CDR1 and CDR2 from the germline V gene are DFQATT and SNEGSKA (reference sequence). V shed 5 bases and J 2 bases; nucleotides not matched to a gene: 7. This CDR3 spans 15 amino acids. CDR3 loop: CSAAGTGDNTGELFF. Here the CDR3 DNA reads TGCAGTGCTGCCGGGACAGGAGATAACACCGGGGAGCTGTTTTTT.

Notes on this clonotype: The junction differs from germline at one of its ends, possibly a read error. The chain couples TRBV20-1 to TRBJ2-1; TRBD1 is a possible D gene (6 bases). The germline CDR1 and CDR2 sequences are DFQATT and SNEGSKA (reference sequence). The CDR3 covers 16 residues. The CDR3 nucleotides are TGCAGTGCTAGAGTTTTGCTGGGGGCTAGAGACGATGAGCAGTCCTTC. Its protein product is CSARVLLGARDDEQSF.

With respect to this clonotype: At one boundary the junction diverges from the germline segment, which might be a read error. The chain joins TRBV11-2 to TRBJ1-5; D might be TRBD1 (6 bases). The CDR3 length is 13 residues. Germline V gene lookup returns CDR1 SGHAT and CDR2 FQNNGV. The CDR3 DNA reads as TGTACCAGCAGTGAAGACAGGAACCGGCCCCAGCATTTT. Translated, it gives CTSSEDRNRPQHF.

Notes on this clonotype: No conserved phenylalanine or tryptophan is present at the end of the CDR3, so a read error is the likely explanation. The DNA is left out, because the CDR3 cannot be placed on it with certainty; the CDR3 is given as TCRdb lists it. The rearrangement joins TRBV20-1 to TRBJ1-6; TRBD1 is the table's D call and was not checked against the DNA. The CDR3 spans 14 residues, counting both ends. Germline loops: CDR1 DFQATT, CDR2 SNEGSKA (reference sequence). CDR3 in amino acids: CSARQDRGYSPLHL.

Here the CDR3 reads CASSELGRLYSYNEQFF. In DNA, the CDR3 is TGTGCCAGCAGTGAACTGGGGAGACTATACTCCTACAATGAGCAGTTCTTC. The chain links TRBV6-1 to TRBJ2-1; possible D gene TRBD2, 5 bases. Trimming left V 2 bases short and J 0 bases short, with 14 bases between. CDR3 length: 17 residues. Germline V gene data show CDR1 as MNHNS and CDR2 as SASEGT.